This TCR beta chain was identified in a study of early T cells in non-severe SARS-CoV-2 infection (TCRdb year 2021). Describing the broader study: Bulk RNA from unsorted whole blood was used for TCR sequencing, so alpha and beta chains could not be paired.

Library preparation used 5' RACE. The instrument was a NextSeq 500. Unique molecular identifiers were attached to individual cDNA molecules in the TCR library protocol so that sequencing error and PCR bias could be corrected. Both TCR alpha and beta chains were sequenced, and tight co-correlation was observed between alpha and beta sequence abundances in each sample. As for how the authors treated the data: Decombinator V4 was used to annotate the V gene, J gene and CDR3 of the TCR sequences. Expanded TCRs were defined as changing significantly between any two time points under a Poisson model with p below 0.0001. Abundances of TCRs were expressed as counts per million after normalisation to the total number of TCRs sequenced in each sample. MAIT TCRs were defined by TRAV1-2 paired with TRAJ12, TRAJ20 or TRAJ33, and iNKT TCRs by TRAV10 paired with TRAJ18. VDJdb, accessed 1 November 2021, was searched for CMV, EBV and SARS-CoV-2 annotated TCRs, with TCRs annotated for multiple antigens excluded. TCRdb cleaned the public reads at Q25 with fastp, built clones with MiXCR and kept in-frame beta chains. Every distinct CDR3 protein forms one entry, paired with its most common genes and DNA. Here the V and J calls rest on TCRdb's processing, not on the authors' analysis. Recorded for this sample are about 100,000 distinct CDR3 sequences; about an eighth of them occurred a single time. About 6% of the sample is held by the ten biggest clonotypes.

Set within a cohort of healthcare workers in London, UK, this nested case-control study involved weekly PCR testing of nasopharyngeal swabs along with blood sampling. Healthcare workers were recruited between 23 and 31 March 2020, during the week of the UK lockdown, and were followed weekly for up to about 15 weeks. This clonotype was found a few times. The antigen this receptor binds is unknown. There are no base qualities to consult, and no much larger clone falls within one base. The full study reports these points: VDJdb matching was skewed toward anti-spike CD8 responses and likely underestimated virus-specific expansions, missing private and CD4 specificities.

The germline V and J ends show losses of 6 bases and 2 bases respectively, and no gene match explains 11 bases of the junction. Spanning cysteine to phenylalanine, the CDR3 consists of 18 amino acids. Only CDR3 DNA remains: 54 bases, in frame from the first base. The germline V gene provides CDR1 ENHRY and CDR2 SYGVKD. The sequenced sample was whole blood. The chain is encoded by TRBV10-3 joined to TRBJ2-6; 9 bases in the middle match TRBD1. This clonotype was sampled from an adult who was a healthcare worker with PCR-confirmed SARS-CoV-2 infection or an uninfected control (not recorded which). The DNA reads TGTGCCATCAGCTCCTGGGGACAGGGAGGGACTGGGGCCAACGTCCTGACTTTC. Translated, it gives CAISSWGQGGTGANVLTF.